A single sample is the source of the 11 T cell receptor beta chains below, sequenced in a study of cytomegalovirus exposure and HLA in healthy donors. The PCR made use of 60 Vbeta and 13 Jbeta primers. This table comes from immunoSEQ multiplex PCR, and its TCRdb copy is limited to in-frame clones, with some not included. The sample holds about 160,000 clones. Sequenced material: PBMCs. These TCRs come from a woman aged 45 to 65 in good health and CMV-seronegative.

The gene calls are TRBV14 and TRBJ1-4, with TRBD1 matching 8 bases. In germline, CDR1 is SGHDN, CDR2 FVKESK. Trimming took 1 base from V and 5 from J; bases not matched to a gene: 9. The CDR3 spans 17 residues. The CDR3 sequence is CASSQVTGTGPNEKLFF. The CDR3 coding sequence is TGTGCCAGCAGCCAAGTAACCGGGACAGGCCCGAATGAAAAACTGTTTTTT.

V usage is TRBV10-1 and J usage is TRBJ1-1; tentatively, D is TRBD1 (5 bases). Germline V CDR1 and CDR2: WNHNN, SYGVQD (reference sequence). The V gene lost 7 bases and the J gene lost 4 bases, with 19 bases spanning the gap. The CDR3 is 15 amino acids. The CDR3 spells CASTSTGLHSTEAFF. CDR3 coding DNA: TGCGCCAGCACTTCGACGGGACTTCATAGCACTGAAGCTTTCTTT.

The chain uses TRBV5-4 and TRBJ2-3, with D perhaps matching TRBD2 (5 bases). Germline V CDR1 and CDR2: SGHNT, YYREEE (reference sequence). Trimming took 4 bases from V and 11 from J, leaving 17 bases between them. The CDR3 consists of 13 residues. CDR3 DNA: TGTGCCAGCAGCAACCGGGATCAAGGCCGGCAGTATTTT. Translating gives CASSNRDQGRQYF.

This chain joins TRBV19 and TRBJ1-1; D may be TRBD1 (6 bases). The CDR3 has 15 residues. Germline lookup yields CDR1 LNHDA and CDR2 SQIVND (reference sequence). Deletions cut 1 base from V and 5 bases from J, with 14 bases between. CDR3 sequence reads: CASSIGRGGKTEAFF. The CDR3 DNA reads as TGTGCCAGTAGTATAGGCAGAGGGGGTAAAACTGAAGCTTTCTTT.

With respect to this clone: One end of the junction fails to match germline, which may point to a read error. The chain has TRBV29-1 and TRBJ2-4; 10 bases line up with TRBD1. This CDR3 comprises 11 residues. From germline, CDR1 is SQVTM and CDR2 ANQGSEA. The chain's CDR3 is CSVETGTGVNF. The DNA for the CDR3 is TGCAGCGTTGAGACCGGGACAGGGGTCAACTTC.

CDR3 bases: TGTGCCAGCTCACTCAGGGAAGAGCTGTTTTTT. Protein sequence: CASSLREELFF. This chain links TRBV18 with TRBJ2-2; TRBD1 might be the D (5 bases). The germline gives CDR1 KGHSH, CDR2 LQKENI. There are 11 residues in the CDR3. V lost 4 bases to trimming and J lost 11 bases, with 8 bases between them.

The genes are TRBV18 and TRBJ1-1; TRBD1 agrees at 9 bases. V lost 3 bases, J lost 2 bases, and 4 bases stayed unmatched. This CDR3 spans 15 amino acids. Germline CDR1 and CDR2: KGHSH and LQKENI. Written as DNA, the CDR3 is TGTGCCAGCTCACCCGGGACAGGGATCAACACTGAAGCTTTCTTT. This encodes CASSPGTGINTEAFF.

The chain is built from TRBV7-2 and TRBJ1-2, with 7 bases lining up with TRBD1. Germline V gene data show CDR1 as SGHTA and CDR2 as FQGNSA. The CDR3 spans 14 residues. V was pared by 0 bases and J by 3 bases, with 1 base of the junction left unmatched. In DNA form, the CDR3 reads TGTGCCAGCAGCTTAGCAGGGGGCGACTATGGCTACACCTTC. It is translated as CASSLAGGDYGYTF.

The chain carries TRBV30 and TRBJ1-1; TRBD1 is a possible D gene (5 bases). V dropped 3 bases and J dropped 5 bases, with 19 bases sitting between them. This CDR3 is built from 15 residues. Germline CDR1 GTSNPN, CDR2 SVGIG (reference sequence). The CDR3 is CAWSLTFREVTEAFF. The DNA of the CDR3 is TGTGCCTGGAGCCTTACCTTCAGGGAGGTAACTGAAGCTTTCTTT.

The chain uses TRBV2 and TRBJ2-5, with D tentatively TRBD1 (6 bases). There are 14 residues in the CDR3. Germline CDR1 is SNHLY and CDR2 is FYNNEI. Trimming removed 9 bases from V and 5 bases from J, with 19 bases in between. This CDR3 reads CARDMDSPQETQYF. CDR3 sequence (DNA): TGTGCCAGGGATATGGACAGCCCCCAGGAGACCCAGTACTTC.

The genes are TRBV6-5 and TRBJ1-2; D possibly corresponds to TRBD1 (5 bases). V lost 8 bases to trimming and J lost 5 bases, with 12 bases between them. This CDR3 contains 12 residues. The germline gives CDR1 MNHEY, CDR2 SVGAGI. The chain's CDR3 is CASARTPYGYTF. CDR3 nucleotide sequence: TGTGCCAGCGCGAGGACACCTTATGGCTACACCTTC.